In this sample, the clone carrying this T cell receptor (beta chain) turned up once. What it binds is unknown. The sample comes from a study of T cell responses to AZD1222 COVID-19 vaccine. General study findings and limits: Sampling that yielded the repertoires occurred only after the peak T cell response.

Germline loops: CDR1 SEHNR, CDR2 FQNEAQ (reference sequence). There are 16 residues in the CDR3. The V gene end was trimmed by 2 bases and the J gene end by 5 bases; junction bases not matched to a gene: 10. TCRdb's table, derived via immunoSEQ multiplex PCR, lists solely in-frame clones and lacks some. The profile covers about 120,000 clones, with 86% appearing a single time and 3% taken by the ten largest. Specimen: peripheral blood, collected 28 days after the second AZD1222 dose. The chain has TRBV7-9 and TRBJ2-3; 7 positions match TRBD2. The sequence came from an adult who received the AZD1222 COVID-19 vaccine. CDR3 nucleotides: TGTGCCAGCAGCTTACGGGGTGGAGCGGGGAAAGATACGCAGTATTTT. It yields the protein CASSLRGGAGKDTQYF.